The rows below give T cell receptor beta chains drawn from one sample of a study of blood T cell repertoires in COVID-19. Repertoires were generated with immunoSEQ multiplex PCR, while TCRdb's copy carries only in-frame clones and drops some. The table lists roughly 50,000 clones, 70% to 90% of them singletons, with roughly a third in the top ten. Input material: peripheral blood. These receptors all stem from a woman aged 80 or over with COVID-19, enrolled during active disease. CDR3s include the opening cysteine and the closing phenylalanine or tryptophan. Each record gives: clone size, D gene, V gene, J gene, CDR3 protein, CDR3 DNA. D genes are given only for firm matches. Size is stated for part of the rows, as once, few or many counts, or as a class when the clone is expanded.

size: NA; D: NA; V: TRBV29-1; J: TRBJ2-7; CDR3: CSVGGNSYEQYF; DNA: TGCAGCGTTGGAGGGAATAGCTACGAGCAGTACTTC
size: NA; D: TRBD2; V: TRBV20-1; J: TRBJ2-1; CDR3: CSASLAGGREQFF; DNA: TGCAGTGCTAGTCTAGCGGGGGGGCGTGAGCAGTTCTTC
size: NA; D: NA; V: TRBV5-4; J: TRBJ1-3; CDR3: CASSLDAALAGNTIYF; DNA: TGTGCCAGCAGCTTGGATGCGGCCCTCGCGGGAAACACCATATATTTT
size: NA; D: TRBD2; V: TRBV19; J: TRBJ2-1; CDR3: CASSMGSGNSYNEQFF; DNA: TGTGCCAGTAGTATGGGCAGCGGGAACTCCTACAATGAGCAGTTCTTC
size: NA; D: NA; V: TRBV7-6; J: TRBJ1-4; CDR3: CASSLTTGSVRGKLFF; DNA: TGTGCCAGCAGCTTAACCACCGGGAGCGTGAGGGGAAAACTGTTTTTT
size: NA; D: NA; V: TRBV6-2/TRBV6-3; J: TRBJ2-5; CDR3: CASSSYKLAQETQYF; DNA: TGTGCCAGCAGTTCCTACAAACTAGCCCAAGAGACCCAGTACTTC
size: NA; D: TRBD1; V: TRBV5-6; J: TRBJ2-7; CDR3: CASSGRDRGVTNEQYF; DNA: TGTGCCAGCAGCGGCCGGGACAGGGGGGTGACGAACGAGCAGTACTTC
size: NA; D: NA; V: TRBV28; J: TRBJ1-1; CDR3: CASSLWGGRQPTEAFF; DNA: TGTGCCAGCAGTTTATGGGGGGGACGCCAACCCACTGAAGCTTTCTTT
size: once; D: NA; V: TRBV9; J: TRBJ2-1; CDR3: CASARWGDQGNEQFF; DNA: TGTGCCAGCGCTCGGTGGGGGGATCAAGGCAATGAGCAGTTCTTC
size: NA; D: TRBD1; V: TRBV6-1; J: TRBJ1-6; CDR3: CASSFPSGQLTPLHF; DNA: TGTGCCAGCAGTTTTCCTTCGGGACAGCTCACACCCCTCCACTTT
size: NA; D: NA; V: TRBV7-2; J: TRBJ2-7; CDR3: CASSNSDLGQYF; DNA: TGTGCCAGCAGCAATAGCGATCTCGGGCAGTACTTC
size: once; D: NA; V: TRBV2; J: TRBJ1-5; CDR3: CASSVGGVNQPQHF; DNA: TGTGCCAGCAGTGTAGGAGGTGTCAATCAGCCCCAGCATTTT
size: once; D: TRBD2; V: TRBV7-2; J: TRBJ2-3; CDR3: CASSLVFDRGSSADTQYF; DNA: TGTGCCAGCAGCTTAGTATTTGACCGCGGGAGCTCGGCAGATACGCAGTATTTT
size: NA; D: NA; V: TRBV21-1; J: TRBJ1-5; CDR3: CASSNVLNQPQHF; DNA: TGTGCCAGCAGCAACGTTCTCAATCAGCCCCAGCATTTT
size: NA; D: TRBD1; V: TRBV4-3; J: TRBJ1-6; CDR3: CASSQGGAGTGGNSPLHF; DNA: TGCGCCAGCAGCCAAGGAGGGGCTGGGACAGGTGGAAATTCACCCCTCCACTTT
size: NA; D: TRBD2; V: TRBV18; J: TRBJ2-3; CDR3: CASSPLTSGGTDTQYF; DNA: TGTGCCAGCTCACCGTTGACTAGCGGGGGCACAGATACGCAGTATTTT